The rows below give T cell receptor beta chains drawn from one sample of a study of OX40 agonist ivuxolimab in advanced cancers. Repertoires were generated with immunoSEQ multiplex PCR, while TCRdb's copy carries only in-frame clones and drops some. The sample holds 77,000 or so clones, about 94% seen once. Sequences were derived from CD4+ or CD8+ T cells sorted from blood, sampled in a trial of the OX40 agonist ivuxolimab. All receptors derive from an adult with an advanced solid tumor such as melanoma, head and neck, liver or kidney cancer. Each CDR3 is given with its conserved first and last residue. D genes are given only for firm matches. Only some rows state a clone size, as once, few, many or a class for expanded clones.

D: TRBD2; size: -; J: TRBJ2-3; V: TRBV4-1; CDR3: CASSQDSSGAYTDTQYF; DNA: TGCGCCAGCAGCCAAGATTCTAGCGGGGCGTACACAGATACGCAGTATTTT
D: -; size: -; J: TRBJ2-3; V: TRBV10-1; CDR3: CASSDGGVDTQYF; DNA: TGCGCCAGCAGTGACGGGGGCGTGGATACGCAGTATTTT
D: TRBD2; size: -; J: TRBJ2-5; V: TRBV4-1; CDR3: CASSQLAGGPGETQYF; DNA: TGCGCCAGCAGCCAACTAGCGGGAGGGCCGGGAGAGACCCAGTACTTC
D: TRBD2; size: -; J: TRBJ2-5; V: TRBV7-9; CDR3: CASRSGSPSETQYF; DNA: TGTGCCAGCCGGAGCGGGAGCCCTTCGGAGACCCAGTACTTC
D: -; size: -; J: TRBJ1-2; V: TRBV6-5; CDR3: CASSFTVGANYGYTF; DNA: TGTGCCAGCAGTTTCACCGTTGGAGCTAACTATGGCTACACCTTC
D: TRBD2; size: -; J: TRBJ2-3; V: TRBV2; CDR3: CASSRGGRSTDTQYF; DNA: TGTGCCAGCAGCCGCGGGGGGCGTAGCACAGATACGCAGTATTTT
D: -; size: -; J: TRBJ2-7; V: TRBV28; CDR3: CASSLGVRYEQYF; DNA: TGTGCCAGCAGTTTGGGCGTGCGCTACGAGCAGTACTTC
D: -; size: once; J: TRBJ2-5; V: TRBV14; CDR3: CASSQVRGSGETQYF; DNA: TGTGCCAGCAGCCAAGTCCGGGGCTCGGGAGAGACCCAGTACTTC
D: -; size: -; J: TRBJ2-5; V: TRBV5-5; CDR3: CASSLVAVVETQYF; DNA: TGTGCCAGCAGTTTGGTGGCGGTTGTGGAGACCCAGTACTTC
D: TRBD1; size: -; J: TRBJ1-3; V: TRBV7-9; CDR3: CASSPWTGSGNTIYF; DNA: TGTGCCAGCAGCCCGTGGACAGGCTCTGGAAACACCATATATTTT
D: TRBD1; size: -; J: TRBJ2-2; V: TRBV7-2; CDR3: CARRGQGGTGELFF; DNA: TGTGCCCGAAGGGGACAGGGTGGGACCGGGGAGCTGTTTTTT
D: -; size: -; J: TRBJ2-1; V: TRBV29-1; CDR3: CSVEPDNEQFF; DNA: TGCAGCGTTGAGCCCGACAATGAGCAGTTCTTC
D: -; size: -; J: TRBJ1-2; V: TRBV5-1; CDR3: CASSLGPGFIYGYTF; DNA: TGCGCCAGCAGCTTGGGTCCAGGGTTTATCTATGGCTACACCTTC
D: -; size: -; J: TRBJ1-3; V: TRBV5-1; CDR3: CASSLTPNWLNTIYF; DNA: TGCGCCAGCAGCTTGACCCCCAATTGGTTAAACACCATATATTTT
D: -; size: -; J: TRBJ2-1; V: TRBV9; CDR3: CASSVGTDYNEQFF; DNA: TGTGCCAGCAGCGTGGGGACTGATTACAATGAGCAGTTCTTC
D: -; size: -; J: TRBJ1-1; V: TRBV7-6; CDR3: CASSNTGFTEAFF; DNA: TGTGCCAGCAGCAACACAGGGTTCACTGAAGCTTTCTTT
D: TRBD1; size: few; J: TRBJ2-7; V: TRBV5-1; CDR3: CASSPGQGAYEQYF; DNA: TGCGCCAGCAGTCCTGGACAGGGGGCCTACGAGCAGTACTTC
D: -; size: once; J: TRBJ1-2; V: TRBV5-4; CDR3: CATEEESNYGYTF; DNA: TGTGCCACTGAAGAGGAGTCGAACTATGGCTACACCTTC
D: -; size: -; J: TRBJ1-3; V: TRBV28; CDR3: CASSSLGYYGNTIYF; DNA: TGTGCCAGCAGTTCCCTCGGGTACTATGGAAACACCATATATTTT
D: -; size: -; J: TRBJ2-7; V: TRBV6-5; CDR3: CASSNLGPLSYEQYF; DNA: TGTGCCAGCAGTAATCTAGGGCCCCTCTCCTACGAGCAGTACTTC
D: -; size: -; J: TRBJ2-7; V: TRBV4-3; CDR3: CASSHDRRDEQYF; DNA: TGCGCCAGCAGCCACGACCGGAGGGACGAGCAGTACTTC
D: -; size: -; J: TRBJ2-7; V: TRBV11-2; CDR3: CASSLGQSYEQYF; DNA: TGTGCCAGCAGTTTAGGACAGTCCTACGAGCAGTACTTC
D: -; size: -; J: TRBJ1-5; V: TRBV6-6; CDR3: CASSLLDKPQHF; DNA: TGTGCCAGCAGTCTCTTGGACAAGCCCCAGCATTTT
D: TRBD1; size: -; J: TRBJ1-1; V: TRBV4-3; CDR3: CASSQDRGQGALGTEAFF; DNA: TGCGCCAGCAGCCAAGATCGAGGACAGGGGGCGCTAGGCACTGAAGCTTTCTTT
D: -; size: -; J: TRBJ2-3; V: TRBV11-2; CDR3: CASSFWATRPTDTQYF; DNA: TGTGCCAGCAGCTTTTGGGCCACAAGACCCACAGATACGCAGTATTTT
D: -; size: -; J: TRBJ2-4; V: TRBV7-8; CDR3: CASSLGAGAGPLNIQYF; DNA: TGTGCCAGCAGCTTAGGTGCGGGGGCAGGGCCTCTAAACATTCAGTACTTC
D: -; size: once; J: TRBJ1-5; V: TRBV19; CDR3: CASSLPGYSNQPQHF; DNA: TGTGCCAGTAGTTTACCAGGGTATAGCAATCAGCCCCAGCATTTT
D: -; size: -; J: TRBJ1-1; V: TRBV11-2; CDR3: CASSLAWGLGTEAFF; DNA: TGTGCCAGCAGCTTAGCTTGGGGATTGGGAACTGAAGCTTTCTTT